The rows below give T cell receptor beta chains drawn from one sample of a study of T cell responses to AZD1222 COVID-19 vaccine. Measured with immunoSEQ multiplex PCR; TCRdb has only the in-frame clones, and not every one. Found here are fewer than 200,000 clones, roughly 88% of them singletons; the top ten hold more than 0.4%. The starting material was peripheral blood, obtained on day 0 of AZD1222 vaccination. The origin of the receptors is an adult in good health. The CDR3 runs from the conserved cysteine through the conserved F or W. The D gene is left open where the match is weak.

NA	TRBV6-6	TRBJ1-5	CASGRDTINQPQHF	TGTGCCAGCGGTCGGGACACAATCAATCAGCCCCAGCATTTT
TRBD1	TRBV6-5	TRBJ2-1	CASSRQGRSYNEQFF	TGTGCCAGCAGCCGACAGGGGCGGTCCTACAATGAGCAGTTCTTC
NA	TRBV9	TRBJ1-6	CASSNEGHYNSPLHF	TGTGCCAGCAGTAACGAAGGGCACTATAATTCACCCCTCCACTTT
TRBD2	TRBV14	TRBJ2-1	CASSQDMKNRDYILNEQFF	TGTGCCAGCAGCCAAGATATGAAGAATCGGGACTATATTCTCAATGAGCAGTTCTTC
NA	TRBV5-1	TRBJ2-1	CASSLDLQGGQFF	TGCGCCAGCAGCTTGGACCTCCAAGGCGGGCAGTTCTTC
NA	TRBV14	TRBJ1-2	CASSQDSVAGSYGYTF	TGTGCCAGCAGCCAAGATTCGGTGGCGGGGAGCTATGGCTACACCTTC
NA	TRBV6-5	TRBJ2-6	CASTGANVLTF	TGTGCCAGCACTGGGGCCAACGTCCTGACTTTC
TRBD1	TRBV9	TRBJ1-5	CASSNGDSYQPQHF	TGTGCCAGCAGCAATGGGGACAGTTATCAGCCCCAGCATTTT
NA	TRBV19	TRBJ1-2	CASSQRGILEGNGYTF	TGTGCCAGTAGCCAACGCGGGATTTTGGAGGGCAATGGCTACACCTTC
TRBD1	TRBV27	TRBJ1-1	CASSLVGTGWANTEAFF	TGTGCCAGCAGTTTAGTAGGGACAGGGTGGGCGAACACTGAAGCTTTCTTT
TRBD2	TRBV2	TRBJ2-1	CASRSSGRPYNEQFF	TGTGCCAGCAGGTCGAGCGGGAGACCCTACAATGAGCAGTTCTTC
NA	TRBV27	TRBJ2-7	CASSPAAGAITYEQYF	TGTGCCAGCAGTCCCGCGGCAGGGGCGATAACCTACGAGCAGTACTTC
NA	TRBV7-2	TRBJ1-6	CASSFGVSGISPLHF	TGTGCCAGCAGCTTTGGGGTATCGGGGATTTCACCCCTCCACTTT
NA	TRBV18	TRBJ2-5	CASSRGQTPRETQYF	TGTGCCAGCTCACGCGGACAGACCCCTCGGGAGACCCAGTACTTC
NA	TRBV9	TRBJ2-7	CASSHSADSYEQYF	TGTGCCAGCAGCCACTCAGCCGACTCCTACGAGCAGTACTTC